Listed here are 26 T cell receptor beta chains from one sample, sequenced in a study of T cells in Graves' hyperthyroidism and ophthalmopathy. There were TCR beta CDR3 regions amplified from RNA transcripts. The HTBI set primed first-round TCR CDR3 RT-PCR. TCRdb itself ran the multiplex PCR reads through MiXCR, one entry per CDR3 protein. The data show around 520,000 distinct CDR3 sequences, roughly 14% seen once. Sequenced: blood. These receptors originate from a woman aged 18-29 years with Graves' hyperthyroidism.

The gene calls are TRBV20-1 and TRBJ2-2, with TRBD2 matching over 10 bases. Looked up from germline, CDR1 is DFQATT and CDR2 is SNEGSKA (reference sequence). V dropped 0 bases and J dropped 0; count of bases not matched to a gene: 7. This CDR3 spans 18 amino acids. This CDR3 reads CSARELAGDFANTGELFF. In DNA form, the CDR3 reads TGCAGTGCTAGAGAGCTAGCGGGAGATTTCGCGAACACCGGGGAGCTGTTTTTT.

As concerns this clonotype: A read error may produce the germline difference seen at one junction end. The V and J genes are TRBV4-1 and TRBJ1-2, with a possible D match to TRBD1 (6 bases). The CDR3 has 16 residues. Germline lookup yields CDR1 MGHRA and CDR2 YSYEKL. The CDR3 sequence: CASSQEGGRDSYGYTF. The DNA for the CDR3 is TGTGCCAGCAGCCAAGAGGGGGGAAGGGATAGTTATGGCTACACCTTC.

This clonotype has at least ten counts. The chain couples TRBV3-1 to TRBJ2-3; TRBD2 aligns across 15 bases. The CDR3 extends over 19 amino acids. In germline, CDR1 is LGHDT, CDR2 YNNKEL (reference sequence). V trimming: 3 bases; J trimming: 5 bases; junction bases outside the gene matches: 12. The CDR3 protein is CASSHPRGLAGGRGDTQYF. CDR3 DNA: TGTGCCAGCAGCCATCCGAGGGGACTAGCGGGAGGCCGAGGAGATACGCAGTATTTT.

This clonotype occurred many times. The CDR3 DNA is TGTGCCAGCAGCTCCCGCCTTGATAGCGGGGGGGGAGATACGCAGTATTTT. It codes for CASSSRLDSGGGDTQYF. This chain uses TRBV7-9 with TRBJ2-3; 11 bases are shared with TRBD2. The CDR3 runs 17 residues. Germline V gene lookup returns CDR1 SEHNR and CDR2 FQNEAQ (reference sequence). With 4 bases clipped from V and 5 bases from J, the junction kept 11 bases outside the gene matches.

V gene TRBV10-3 combines with J gene TRBJ1-2, with TRBD1 matching over 9 bases. Looked up from germline, CDR1 is ENHRY and CDR2 is SYGVKD. J lost 6 bases, V lost 10 bases, and 6 bases had no gene match. CDR3 length equals 12 residues. Here the CDR3 DNA reads TGTGCCAGCCGGGACAGGGCCCATGGCTACACCTTC. It is translated as CASRDRAHGYTF.

There are a few counts of this clonotype. The gene calls are TRBV6-1 and TRBJ2-3, with 9 bases matching TRBD2. CDR1 and CDR2 (germline): MNHNS, SASEGT. CDR3 size: 15 residues. The V gene end was trimmed by 6 bases and the J gene end by 8 bases; junction bases not matched to a gene: 12. The CDR3 protein is CASRPGLAFPVTQYF. For the CDR3, the DNA is TGTGCCAGCAGGCCGGGACTAGCCTTCCCAGTTACGCAGTATTTT.

This clonotype has at least ten counts. The CDR3 nucleotides read TGTGCCAGCAGCGTAGACCCCTTGACTAGGACGGTAGCGACCCAGTACTTC. Residues: CASSVDPLTRTVATQYF. The chain employs TRBV9 and TRBJ2-5; D might be TRBD2 (6 bases). Germline V gene sequence: CDR1 SGDLS, CDR2 YYNGEE. The V and J ends lost 0 bases and 7 bases respectively, with 22 bases between them. CDR3 length equals 17 residues.

This clonotype was picked up many times. The chain links TRBV11-2 to TRBJ2-5; 7 bases agree with TRBD2. Germline assignment: CDR1 SGHAT and CDR2 FQNNGV. Trimming cost V 1 base and J 2 bases; bases outside gene matches: 7. This CDR3 is built from 16 residues. This CDR3 is CASSLGTRLSQETQYF. The CDR3, as DNA: TGTGCCAGCAGCTTAGGGACTAGACTGTCGCAAGAGACCCAGTACTTC.

Many counts were recorded for this clonotype. The chain links TRBV19 to TRBJ1-1; weak D call: TRBD1 (6 bases). V was cut by 1 base and J by 5 bases, with 23 bases left in between. CDR1 is LNHDA, CDR2 SQIVND, per germline (reference sequence). CDR3 length: 18 amino acids. CDR3 in amino acids: CASSIVRGTLGGRTEAFF. DNA for the CDR3: TGTGCCAGTAGTATAGTACGGGGCACACTAGGGGGAAGGACTGAAGCTTTCTTT.

This clonotype was seen only a few times. The CDR3 coding sequence is TGTGCCAGTAGTCTGGGGGTTGGAACTAATGAAAAACTGTTTTTT. Its translation is CASSLGVGTNEKLFF. V usage is TRBV19 and J usage is TRBJ1-4, with D perhaps TRBD1 (5 bases). V was pared by 5 bases and J by 1 base, with 11 bases between. Germline lookup yields CDR1 LNHDA and CDR2 SQIVND (reference sequence). The CDR3 runs 15 residues. The full variable domain, in which reference TRBV19 and TRBJ1-4 provide the parts outside the CDR3, is DGGITQSPKYLFRKEGQNVTLSCEQNLNHDAMYWYRQDPGQGLRLIYYSQIVNDFQKGDIAEGYSVSREKKESFPLTVTSAQKNPTAFYLCASSLGVGTNEKLFFGSGTQLSVL.

This clonotype was observed a few times. The rearrangement joins TRBV3-1 to TRBJ2-5, with unresolved D. The germline gives CDR1 LGHDT, CDR2 YNNKEL (reference sequence). This CDR3 contains 12 residues. The V end was cut by 3 bases, the J end by 13 bases, with 15 bases between. The CDR3 DNA is TGTGCCAGCAGCCAGGGTTCGCGAGCCCTGTACTTC. Its translation: CASSQGSRALYF.

Comments on this clonotype: Being one base from a much bigger clone, this may be a read error. The gene calls are TRBV20-1 and TRBJ1-1, with a tentative D call TRBD1 (5 bases). CDR3 length equals 13 residues. Looked up from germline, CDR1 is DFQATT and CDR2 is SNEGSKA (reference sequence). Trimming took off 7 bases at V and 0 bases at J, with 12 bases between the two ends. CDR3 region: CSVLAGLNTEAFF. Written as DNA, the CDR3 is TGCAGTGTTCTGGCAGGGCTGAACACTGAAGCTTTCTTT.

This clonotype was counted at least ten times. The J gene is TRBJ2-7, the V gene TRBV6-1; D remains ambiguous. CDR1 and CDR2 from the germline V gene are MNHNS and SASEGT. Trimming pared 5 bases from V and 3 bases from J, leaving 11 bases between. The length of the CDR3 is 13 residues. The CDR3, as DNA: TGTGCCAGCAGTTACGGCCCGGACTACGAGCAGTACGTC. It codes for CASSYGPDYEQYV.

This clonotype has more than one count but fewer than ten. The rearrangement joins TRBV19 to TRBJ2-5; D perhaps matches TRBD1 (6 bases). The V and J ends lost 4 bases and 3 bases respectively, with 15 bases between them. The CDR3 is 15 residues long. The germline gives CDR1 LNHDA, CDR2 SQIVND (reference sequence). The CDR3 reads CASSTLIHREETQYF. CDR3 DNA: TGTGCCAGTAGTACCTTAATTCACAGGGAAGAGACCCAGTACTTC.

This clonotype was counted only a few times. This rearrangement joins TRBV6-5 to TRBJ1-4, with 8 bases that match TRBD1. Germline-derived CDR1 and CDR2 are MNHEY and SVGAGI. The V segment lost 2 bases and the J segment 7 bases; nucleotides outside the gene matches: 9. This CDR3 is 16 amino acids long. CDR3 residues: CASSYTFAGGGEKLFF. CDR3 bases: TGTGCCAGCAGTTACACATTCGCAGGGGGCGGTGAAAAACTGTTTTTT.

This clonotype appeared many times. V usage is TRBV7-9 and J usage is TRBJ1-1, with 9 bases aligning to TRBD1. Germline V gives CDR1 SEHNR, CDR2 FQNEAQ (reference sequence). CDR3 length: 16 amino acids. Trimming took 5 bases from V and 1 from J; bases not matched to a gene: 8. The CDR3 DNA sequence: TGTGCCAGCAGCGTCTACAGGGGGCTCGCGAACACTGAAGCTTTCTTT. Protein product: CASSVYRGLANTEAFF.

This clonotype occurred many times. The chain employs TRBV11-3 and TRBJ2-7, with 7 positions matching TRBD2. This CDR3 is built from 15 residues. The V gene end was trimmed by 2 bases and the J gene end by 13 bases; junction bases not matched to a gene: 17. Germline V gene lookup returns CDR1 SGHNT and CDR2 YENEEA. The CDR3 loop is CASSLLLAVHLRAYF. In DNA form, the CDR3 reads TGTGCCAGCAGCTTACTGCTAGCGGTACATCTACGAGCATACTTC. Combining the CDR3 with reference TRBV11-3 and TRBJ2-7 gives the whole variable domain EAGVVQSPRYKIIEKKQPVAFWCNPISGHNTLYWYLQNLGQGPELLIRYENEEAVDDSQLPKDRFSAERLKGVDSTLKIQPAELGDSAVYLCASSLLLAVHLRAYFGPGTRLTVT.

The sample holds many counts of this clonotype. This chain connects TRBV19 to TRBJ1-3; the D gene is possibly TRBD1 (6 bases). Between the trimmed V and J ends, which lost 6 bases and 2 bases, there was a span of 14 bases. Germline values: CDR1 LNHDA, CDR2 SQIVND (reference sequence). There are 15 residues in the CDR3. The CDR3: CASSPTGLPGNTIYF. The CDR3 bases are TGTGCCAGTAGCCCGACAGGCCTGCCTGGAAACACCATATATTTT.

This clonotype has at least ten counts. This chain uses TRBV3-1 with TRBJ2-1; D is perhaps TRBD2 (5 bases). CDR3 length: 12 residues. The germline V gene encodes CDR1 LGHDT and CDR2 YNNKEL (reference sequence). V gave up 4 bases and J gave up 10 bases, with 11 bases separating them. The CDR3 DNA reads as TGTGCCAGCAGCCGTGGACGCGGGGAGCAGTTCTTC. Protein sequence: CASSRGRGEQFF.

There are many counts of this clonotype. The V and J genes are TRBV12-3 or TRBV12-4 and TRBJ2-1, with 9 bases lining up with TRBD2. With 1 base clipped from V and 2 bases from J, the junction kept 9 bases outside the gene matches. The CDR3 consists of 18 residues. The CDR3 bases are TGTGCCAGCAGTTTAGATAATAGCGGGAGAAGCCCCTACAATGAGCAGTTCTTC. This encodes CASSLDNSGRSPYNEQFF.

This clonotype has a count of ten or more. The chain links TRBV7-3 to TRBJ1-1; D gene uncertain. The CDR3 is 13 residues long. Trimming cost V 4 bases and J 6 bases, with 12 bases left between them. The germline V gene has CDR1 SGHTA and CDR2 FQGTGA. CDR3 nucleotides: TGTGCCAGCAGCTCCGATGGACGCGCTGAAGCTTTCTTT. As protein: CASSSDGRAEAFF.

This clonotype has ten or more counts. This chain joins TRBV7-9 and TRBJ2-5; 7 bases align to TRBD1. V shed 4 bases and J 5 bases; nucleotides not matched to a gene: 7. The CDR3 totals 14 residues. Germline V gene lookup returns CDR1 SEHNR and CDR2 FQNEAQ (reference sequence). The CDR3 here is CASSWDSPWETQYF. The CDR3 coding sequence is TGTGCCAGCAGCTGGGACAGTCCTTGGGAGACCCAGTACTTC.

The chain combines TRBV19 with TRBJ2-7; 7 nucleotides match TRBD1. The V gene end was trimmed by 8 bases and the J gene end by 6 bases; junction bases not matched to a gene: 4. The CDR3 consists of 11 residues. The germline V gene encodes CDR1 LNHDA and CDR2 SQIVND (reference sequence). In nucleotides, the CDR3 is TGTGCCAGTGGATACAGGGGCGAGCAGTACTTC. Translating it yields CASGYRGEQYF.

This clonotype was recorded at least ten times. The V and J genes are TRBV6-2 or TRBV6-3 and TRBJ2-7, with TRBD2 matching over 7 bases. V lost 0 bases, J lost 6 bases, and 14 bases stayed unmatched. Germline CDR1 and CDR2: MNHEY and SVGEGT. The CDR3 runs 17 residues. The CDR3 DNA reads TGTGCCAGCAGTTACTCGACAGACGGGGAGGGCCTTTCCGAGCAGTACTTC. It codes for CASSYSTDGEGLSEQYF.

This clonotype occurred many times. J is TRBJ1-5 and V is TRBV6-1, with no clear D. CDR1 is MNHNS and CDR2 is SASEGT in the germline V gene. With 6 bases removed from V and 7 bases from J, the gap between germline ends came to 13 bases. This CDR3 comprises 13 residues. As DNA, the CDR3 is TGTGCCAGCAGATGGGTAATCGGCCAGCCCCAGCATTTT. It encodes CASRWVIGQPQHF.

This clonotype was counted ten times or more. The rearrangement links TRBV11-2 to TRBJ1-2, with D hard to call. This CDR3 has 16 amino acids. V lost 0 bases, J lost 0 bases, and 11 bases lay in between. CDR1 SGHAT and CDR2 FQNNGV come from the germline V gene. CDR3 sequence reads: CASSLDLGRPNYGYTF. CDR3 coding DNA: TGTGCCAGCAGCTTAGATCTCGGGCGGCCTAACTATGGCTACACCTTC.